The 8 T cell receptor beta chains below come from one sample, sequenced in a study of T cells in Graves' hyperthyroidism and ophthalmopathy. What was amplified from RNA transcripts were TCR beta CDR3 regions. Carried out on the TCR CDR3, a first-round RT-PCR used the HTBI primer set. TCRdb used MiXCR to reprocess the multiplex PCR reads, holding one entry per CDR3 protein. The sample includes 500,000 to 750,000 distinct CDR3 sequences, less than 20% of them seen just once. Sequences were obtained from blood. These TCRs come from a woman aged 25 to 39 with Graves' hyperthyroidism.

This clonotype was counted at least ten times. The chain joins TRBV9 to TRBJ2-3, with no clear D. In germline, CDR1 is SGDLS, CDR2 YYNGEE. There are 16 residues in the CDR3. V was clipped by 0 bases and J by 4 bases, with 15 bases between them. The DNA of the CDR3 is TGTGCCAGCAGCGTAGAATTGGGTAGCCCGGCAGATACGCAGTATTTT. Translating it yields CASSVELGSPADTQYF.

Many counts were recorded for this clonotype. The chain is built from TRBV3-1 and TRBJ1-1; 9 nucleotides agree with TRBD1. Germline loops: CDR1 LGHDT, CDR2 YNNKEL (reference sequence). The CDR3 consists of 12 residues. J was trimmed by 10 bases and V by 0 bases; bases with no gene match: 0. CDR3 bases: TGTGCCAGCAGCCAAGAGGACAGGGGAGCTTTCTTT. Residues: CASSQEDRGAFF.

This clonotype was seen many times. The CDR3, as DNA: TGTGCCTGGAGTGGGGCTCCAGGGCCGTATGGCTACACCTTC. It encodes CAWSGAPGPYGYTF. V and J are TRBV30 and TRBJ1-2, with D possibly TRBD1 on 5 matching bases. Per germline, CDR1 GTSNPN and CDR2 SVGIG (reference sequence). Trimming shortened V by 1 base and J by 5 bases, and 14 bases separated the two germline ends. The CDR3 totals 14 residues.

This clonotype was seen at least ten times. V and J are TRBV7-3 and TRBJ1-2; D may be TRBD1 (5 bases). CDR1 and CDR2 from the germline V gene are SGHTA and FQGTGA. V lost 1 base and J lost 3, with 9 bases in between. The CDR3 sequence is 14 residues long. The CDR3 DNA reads TGTGCCAGCAGCTTAAACGGAGGGGACTATGGCTACACCTTC. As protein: CASSLNGGDYGYTF.

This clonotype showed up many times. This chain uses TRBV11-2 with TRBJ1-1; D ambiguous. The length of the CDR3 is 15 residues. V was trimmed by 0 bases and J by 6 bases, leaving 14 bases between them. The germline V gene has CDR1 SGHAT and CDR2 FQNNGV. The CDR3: CASSLDTESRAEAFF. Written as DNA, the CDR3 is TGTGCCAGCAGCTTAGACACAGAGTCGCGCGCTGAAGCTTTCTTT.

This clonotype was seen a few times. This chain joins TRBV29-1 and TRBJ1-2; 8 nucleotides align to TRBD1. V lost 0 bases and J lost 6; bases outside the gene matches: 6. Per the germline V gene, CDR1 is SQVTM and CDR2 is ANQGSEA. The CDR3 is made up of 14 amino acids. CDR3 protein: CSVEDRRTGNGYTF. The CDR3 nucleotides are TGCAGCGTTGAAGATCGGCGGACAGGGAATGGCTACACCTTC.

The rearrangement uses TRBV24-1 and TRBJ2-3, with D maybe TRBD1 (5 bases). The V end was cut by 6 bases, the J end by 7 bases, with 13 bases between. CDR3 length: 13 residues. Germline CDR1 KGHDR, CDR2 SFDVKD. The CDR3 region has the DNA TGTGCCACCAGTCTCCTCGACAGTAATACGCAGTATTTT. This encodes CATSLLDSNTQYF.

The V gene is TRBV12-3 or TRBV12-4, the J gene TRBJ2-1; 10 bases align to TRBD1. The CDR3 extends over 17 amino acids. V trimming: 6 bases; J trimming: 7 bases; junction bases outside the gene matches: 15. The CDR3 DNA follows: TGTGCCAGCAGCGCAACTGACCGGGACAGGGGAGGGAATGAGCAGTTCTTC. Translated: CASSATDRDRGGNEQFF.